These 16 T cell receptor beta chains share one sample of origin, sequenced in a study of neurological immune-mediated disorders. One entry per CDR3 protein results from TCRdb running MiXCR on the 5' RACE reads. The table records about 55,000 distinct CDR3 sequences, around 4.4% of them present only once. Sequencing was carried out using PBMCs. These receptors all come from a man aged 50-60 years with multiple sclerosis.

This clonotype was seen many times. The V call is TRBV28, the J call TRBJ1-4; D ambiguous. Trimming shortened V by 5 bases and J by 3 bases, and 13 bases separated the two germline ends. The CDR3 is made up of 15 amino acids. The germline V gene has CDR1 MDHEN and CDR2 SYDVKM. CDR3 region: CASSAMDGPNEKLFF. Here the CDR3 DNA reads TGTGCCAGCAGTGCGATGGACGGGCCTAATGAAAAACTGTTTTTT.

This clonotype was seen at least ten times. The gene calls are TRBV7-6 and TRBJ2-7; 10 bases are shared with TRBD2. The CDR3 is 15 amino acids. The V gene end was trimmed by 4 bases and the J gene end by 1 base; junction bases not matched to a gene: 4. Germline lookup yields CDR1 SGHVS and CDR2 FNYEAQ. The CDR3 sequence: CASSYLAGGSYEQYF. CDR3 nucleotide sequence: TGTGCCAGCAGCTATTTAGCGGGGGGTTCCTACGAGCAGTACTTC.

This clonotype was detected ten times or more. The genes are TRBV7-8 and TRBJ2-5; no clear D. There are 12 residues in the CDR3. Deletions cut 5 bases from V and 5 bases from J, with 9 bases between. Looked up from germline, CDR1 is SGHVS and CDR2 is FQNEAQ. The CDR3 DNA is TGTGCCAGCAGCCCCTCGGCGGAGACCCAGTACTTC. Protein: CASSPSAETQYF.

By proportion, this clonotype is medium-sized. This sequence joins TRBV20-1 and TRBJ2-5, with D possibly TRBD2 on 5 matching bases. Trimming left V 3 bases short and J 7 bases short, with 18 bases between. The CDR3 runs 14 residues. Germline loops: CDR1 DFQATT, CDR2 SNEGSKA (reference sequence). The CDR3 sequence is CSASDQRTRGTQYF. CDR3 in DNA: TGCAGTGCTAGTGATCAGAGGACTCGGGGGACCCAGTACTTC.

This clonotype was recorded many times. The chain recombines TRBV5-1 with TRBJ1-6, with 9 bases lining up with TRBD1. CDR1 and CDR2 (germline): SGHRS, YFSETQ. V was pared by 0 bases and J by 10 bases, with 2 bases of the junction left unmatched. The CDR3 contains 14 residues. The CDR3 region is CASSLDRGQSPLHF. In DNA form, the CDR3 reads TGCGCCAGCAGCTTGGACAGGGGGCAGTCACCCCTCCACTTT.

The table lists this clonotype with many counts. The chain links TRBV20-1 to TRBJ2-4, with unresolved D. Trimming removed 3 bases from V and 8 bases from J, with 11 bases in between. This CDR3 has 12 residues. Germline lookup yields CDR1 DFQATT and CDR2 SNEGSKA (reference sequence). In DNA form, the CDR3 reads TGCAGTGCTAGGTTCAGGTGGTACATTCAGTACTTC. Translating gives CSARFRWYIQYF.

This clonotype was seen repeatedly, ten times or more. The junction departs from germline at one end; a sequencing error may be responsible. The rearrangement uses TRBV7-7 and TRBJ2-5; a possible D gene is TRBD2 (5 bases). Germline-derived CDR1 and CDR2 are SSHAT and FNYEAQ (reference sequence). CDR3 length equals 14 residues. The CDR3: CASSLAPLGETQYF. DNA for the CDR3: TGTGCTAGCAGCTTAGCGCCTCTAGGAGAGACCCAGTACTTC.

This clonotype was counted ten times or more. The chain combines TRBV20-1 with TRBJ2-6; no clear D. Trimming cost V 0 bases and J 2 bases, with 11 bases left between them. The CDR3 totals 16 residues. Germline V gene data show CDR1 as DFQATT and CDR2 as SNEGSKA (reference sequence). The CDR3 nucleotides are TGCAGTGCTAGAGAGCCACTTACTCCTGGGGCCAACGTCCTGACTTTC. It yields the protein CSAREPLTPGANVLTF.

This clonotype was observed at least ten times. CDR3 in DNA: TGCAGCGTTGCTGGATACCTCGGCAATGAGCAGTTCTTC. Amino acid sequence: CSVAGYLGNEQFF. The chain employs TRBV29-1 and TRBJ2-1; D is unresolved. The CDR3 has 13 amino acids. Germline V CDR1 and CDR2: SQVTM, ANQGSEA. The V and J ends lost 4 bases and 6 bases respectively, with 13 bases between them.

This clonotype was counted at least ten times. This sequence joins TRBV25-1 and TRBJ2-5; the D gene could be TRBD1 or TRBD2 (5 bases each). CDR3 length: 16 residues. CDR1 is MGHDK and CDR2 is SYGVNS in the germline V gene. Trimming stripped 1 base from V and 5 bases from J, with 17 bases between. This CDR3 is CASSEWESGQSETQYF. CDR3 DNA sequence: TGTGCCAGCAGTGAATGGGAGTCGGGGCAATCGGAGACCCAGTACTTC.

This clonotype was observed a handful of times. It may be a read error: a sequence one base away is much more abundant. The CDR3 reads CASSFDHNLEEQYF. CDR3 nucleotides: TGCGCCAGCAGCTTTGACCACAACTTGGAAGAGCAGTACTTC. The chain links TRBV5-1 to TRBJ2-7; D not certain. Trimming took off 2 bases at V and 7 bases at J, with 16 bases between the two ends. The CDR3 extends over 14 amino acids. Germline V gene sequence: CDR1 SGHRS, CDR2 YFSETQ. Full variable domain (rest looked up from reference TRBV5-1 and TRBJ2-7): KAGVTQTPRYLIKTRGQQVTLSCSPISGHRSVSWYQQTPGQGLQFLFEYFSETQRNKGNFPGRFSGRQFSNSRSEMNVSTLELGDSALYLCASSFDHNLEEQYFGPGTRLTVT.

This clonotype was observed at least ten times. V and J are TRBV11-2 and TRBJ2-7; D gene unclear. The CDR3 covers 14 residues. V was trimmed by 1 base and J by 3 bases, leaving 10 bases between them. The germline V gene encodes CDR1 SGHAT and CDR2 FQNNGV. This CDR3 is CASSLVGGYYEQYF. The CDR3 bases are TGTGCCAGCAGCTTAGTAGGCGGATACTACGAGCAGTACTTC.

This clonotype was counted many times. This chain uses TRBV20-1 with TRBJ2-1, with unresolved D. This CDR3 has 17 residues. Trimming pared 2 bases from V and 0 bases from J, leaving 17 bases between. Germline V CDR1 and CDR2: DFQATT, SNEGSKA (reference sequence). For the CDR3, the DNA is TGCAGTGCTAGAAGAAAGCTAAAATCAAGCTCCTACAATGAGCAGTTCTTC. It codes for CSARRKLKSSSYNEQFF.

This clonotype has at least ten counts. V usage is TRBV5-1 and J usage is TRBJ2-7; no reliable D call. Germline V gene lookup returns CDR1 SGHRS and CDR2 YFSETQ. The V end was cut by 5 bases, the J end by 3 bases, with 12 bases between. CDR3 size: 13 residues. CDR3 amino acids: CASRWQSFYEQYF. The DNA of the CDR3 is TGCGCCAGCAGATGGCAGAGCTTCTACGAGCAGTACTTC.

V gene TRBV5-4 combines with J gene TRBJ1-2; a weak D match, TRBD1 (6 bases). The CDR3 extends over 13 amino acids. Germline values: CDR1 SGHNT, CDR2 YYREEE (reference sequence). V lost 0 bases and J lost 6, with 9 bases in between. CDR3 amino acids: CASSLDRVDGYTF. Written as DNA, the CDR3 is TGTGCCAGCAGCTTGGACAGGGTGGATGGCTACACCTTC.

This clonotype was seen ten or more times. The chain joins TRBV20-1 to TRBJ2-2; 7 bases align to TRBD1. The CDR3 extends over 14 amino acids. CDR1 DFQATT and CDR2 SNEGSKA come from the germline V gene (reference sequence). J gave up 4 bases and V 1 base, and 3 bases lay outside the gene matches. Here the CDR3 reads CSARVGQATGELFF. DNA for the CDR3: TGCAGTGCTAGAGTTGGACAGGCCACCGGGGAGCTGTTTTTT.